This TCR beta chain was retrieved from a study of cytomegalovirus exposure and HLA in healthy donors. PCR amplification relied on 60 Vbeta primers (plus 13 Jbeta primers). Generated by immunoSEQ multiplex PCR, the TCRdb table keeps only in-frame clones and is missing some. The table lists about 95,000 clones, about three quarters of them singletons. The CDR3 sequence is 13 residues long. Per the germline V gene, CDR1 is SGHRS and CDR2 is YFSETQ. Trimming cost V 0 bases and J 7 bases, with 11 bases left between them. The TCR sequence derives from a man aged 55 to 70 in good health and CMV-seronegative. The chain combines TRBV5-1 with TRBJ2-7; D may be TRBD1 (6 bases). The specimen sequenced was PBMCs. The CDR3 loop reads CASSLDRVGEQYF. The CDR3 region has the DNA TGCGCCAGCAGCTTGGACAGGGTTGGAGAGCAGTACTTC.